This entry lists 13 T cell receptor beta chains sequenced from one sample in a study of cytotoxic CD8 clonotypes in ibrutinib-treated CLL. Profiled with immunoSEQ multiplex PCR; TCRdb holds only in-frame clones, not every one. The table shows approximately 130,000 clones, with roughly 84% occurring only once. This material consisted of PBMCs, taken after 24 months of ibrutinib treatment. These receptors originate from a human donor with chronic lymphocytic leukemia.

V gene TRBV18 combines with J gene TRBJ1-6, with 7 bases identical to TRBD1. In germline, CDR1 is KGHSH, CDR2 LQKENI. V lost 5 bases, J lost 0 bases, and 7 bases stayed unmatched. This CDR3 comprises 17 residues. CDR3 bases: TGTGCCAGCTCATTCCTCGACAGGGTCTCCTATAATTCACCCCTCCACTTT. It codes for CASSFLDRVSYNSPLHF.

V and J are TRBV7-8 and TRBJ1-1, with D perhaps TRBD1 (6 bases). There are 15 residues in the CDR3. V was trimmed by 4 bases and J by 3 bases, leaving 15 bases between them. In germline, CDR1 is SGHVS, CDR2 FQNEAQ. The CDR3 DNA is TGTGCCAGCAGCTCTACCTTAGGGGGTTACACTGAAGCTTTCTTT. The encoded protein is CASSSTLGGYTEAFF.

In this sample, this clone turned up once. The chain links TRBV6-5 to TRBJ1-2, with 10 nucleotides matching TRBD1. The CDR3 is 15 amino acids. The germline V gene encodes CDR1 MNHEY and CDR2 SVGAGI. V shed 6 bases and J 4 bases; nucleotides not matched to a gene: 8. The CDR3 DNA reads as TGTGCCAGCAGCAAACCGGGACAGGGGTTCTATGGCTACACCTTC. Translating it yields CASSKPGQGFYGYTF.

The rearrangement joins TRBV6-6 to TRBJ2-4; TRBD2 aligns across 8 bases. The CDR3 runs to 16 residues. With V trimmed by 7 bases and J by 2 bases, 10 bases remained unmatched. Per the germline V gene, CDR1 is MNHNY and CDR2 is SVGAGI (reference sequence). The CDR3 loop reads CASTQTSASTKNIQYF. The CDR3 nucleotides read TGTGCCAGCACCCAGACTAGCGCCTCAACCAAAAACATTCAGTACTTC.

The chain joins TRBV6-6 to TRBJ2-1; 10 bases are a match to TRBD1. Germline V CDR1 and CDR2: MNHNY, SVGAGI (reference sequence). The J segment lost 15 bases and the V segment lost 6 bases, leaving 5 bases of the junction unmatched. CDR3 length: 11 amino acids. The chain's CDR3 is CASSPGQGPFF. The CDR3 bases are TGTGCCAGCAGCCCGGGACAGGGGCCGTTCTTC.

V is TRBV18 and J is TRBJ2-3; tentative D call: TRBD2 (5 bases). The CDR3 is 15 residues long. Germline loops: CDR1 KGHSH, CDR2 LQKENI. V was pared by 5 bases and J by 1 base, with 13 bases between. CDR3 in amino acids: CASSTGLAGTDTQYF. The CDR3 DNA is TGTGCCAGCTCAACGGGCCTAGCCGGCACAGATACGCAGTATTTT.

This chain uses TRBV2 with TRBJ1-5, with 9 bases that match TRBD1. The CDR3 runs 14 residues. Germline V lookup: CDR1 SNHLY, CDR2 FYNNEI. V trimming: 4 bases; J trimming: 7 bases; junction bases outside the gene matches: 5. The CDR3 DNA reads as TGTGCCAGCAGTGGGGACAGGGTTGGACAGCCCCAGCATTTT. Protein product: CASSGDRVGQPQHF.

This clone was seen at least ten times. Different DNA sequences within this sample yield the same CDR3. The genes are TRBV19 and TRBJ1-4; 7 nucleotides align to TRBD1. CDR3 length: 15 residues. Trimming removed 8 bases from V and 7 bases from J; junction bases left unmatched: 13. Germline V gene sequence: CDR1 LNHDA, CDR2 SQIVND (reference sequence). CDR3 protein: CASSASGGWGEKLFF. The CDR3 bases are TGTGCCAGTTCTGCTTCAGGGGGGTGGGGTGAAAAACTGTTTTTT.

The rearrangement uses TRBV6-6 and TRBJ2-7; 10 bases align to TRBD1. Germline V gene data show CDR1 as MNHNY and CDR2 as SVGAGI (reference sequence). CDR3 length: 15 amino acids. J was trimmed by 5 bases and V by 0 bases; bases with no gene match: 4. For the CDR3, the DNA is TGTGCCAGCAGTTACTCCGGGACAGGGGTGAACGAGCAGTACTTC. Translating gives CASSYSGTGVNEQYF.

The chain recombines TRBV4-3 with TRBJ1-4; 8 bases align to TRBD1. In germline, CDR1 is LGHNA, CDR2 YSLEER. Unmatched junction bases numbered 6, after V lost 2 bases and J lost 7 bases. The CDR3 has 15 residues. CDR3 nucleotides: TGCGCCAGCAGCCAACCGGACAGGGTGGGTGAAAAACTGTTTTTT. It is translated as CASSQPDRVGEKLFF.

The chain employs TRBV7-8 and TRBJ2-1, with a possible D match to TRBD2 (5 bases). The germline V and J ends were trimmed by 0 bases and 4 bases, with 16 bases remaining between them. The CDR3 spans 17 residues. Germline-derived CDR1 and CDR2 are SGHVS and FQNEAQ. CDR3 in DNA: TGTGCCAGCAGCTTAGCCCACACAATCCCGGGGTACAATGAGCAGTTCTTC. Its protein is CASSLAHTIPGYNEQFF.

V usage is TRBV5-1 and J usage is TRBJ1-2, with 9 bases fitting TRBD1. In germline, CDR1 is SGHRS, CDR2 YFSETQ. Trimming at V came to 3 bases and at J to 6 bases, leaving 6 bases not matched to a gene. The CDR3 loop spans 14 amino acids. The CDR3, as DNA: TGCGCCAGCAGCTCGGGGGACAGGGCCGATGGCTACACCTTC. Its translation is CASSSGDRADGYTF.

The V and J genes are TRBV12-5 and TRBJ1-5; a possible D gene is TRBD1 (6 bases). The V gene's germline CDR1 is LGHNT and CDR2 FRNRAP. The CDR3 loop spans 14 amino acids. With 6 bases removed from V and 5 bases from J, the gap between germline ends came to 14 bases. The CDR3 sequence is CASGRQGRDQPQHF. The DNA for the CDR3 is TGTGCTAGTGGACGGCAGGGGAGGGATCAGCCCCAGCATTTT.